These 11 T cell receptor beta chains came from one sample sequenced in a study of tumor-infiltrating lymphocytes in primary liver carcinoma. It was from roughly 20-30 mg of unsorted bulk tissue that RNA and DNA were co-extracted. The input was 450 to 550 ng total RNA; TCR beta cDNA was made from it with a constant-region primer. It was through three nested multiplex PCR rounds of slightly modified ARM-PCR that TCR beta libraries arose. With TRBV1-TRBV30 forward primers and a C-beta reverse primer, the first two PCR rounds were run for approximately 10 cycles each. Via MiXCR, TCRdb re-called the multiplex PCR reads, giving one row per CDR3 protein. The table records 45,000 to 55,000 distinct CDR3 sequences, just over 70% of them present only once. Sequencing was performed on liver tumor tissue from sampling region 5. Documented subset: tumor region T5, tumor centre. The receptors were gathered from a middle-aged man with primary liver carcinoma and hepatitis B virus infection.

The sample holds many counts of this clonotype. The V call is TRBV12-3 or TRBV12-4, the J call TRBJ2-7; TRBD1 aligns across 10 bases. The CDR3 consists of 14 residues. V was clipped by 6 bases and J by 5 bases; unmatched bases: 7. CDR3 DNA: TGTGCCAGCAGCCCCGGGACAGGGGTAGACGAGCAGTACTTC. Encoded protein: CASSPGTGVDEQYF.

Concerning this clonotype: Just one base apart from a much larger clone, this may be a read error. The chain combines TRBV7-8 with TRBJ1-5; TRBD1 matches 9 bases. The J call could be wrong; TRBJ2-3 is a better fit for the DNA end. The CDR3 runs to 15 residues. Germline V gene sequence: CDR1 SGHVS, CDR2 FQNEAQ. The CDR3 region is CASSPGTGNNQPQYF. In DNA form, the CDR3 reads TGTGCCAGCAGCCCGGGGACAGGGAACAATCAGCCCCAGTATTTT.

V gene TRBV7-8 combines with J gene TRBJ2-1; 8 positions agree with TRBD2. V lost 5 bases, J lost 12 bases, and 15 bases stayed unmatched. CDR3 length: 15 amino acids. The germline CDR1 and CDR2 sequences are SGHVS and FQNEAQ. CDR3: CASSTRTSRWYGQFF. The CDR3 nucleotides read TGTGCCAGCAGCACCCGGACTAGCCGTTGGTATGGGCAGTTCTTC. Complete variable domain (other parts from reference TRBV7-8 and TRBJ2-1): GAGVSQSPRYKVAKRGQDVALRCDPISGHVSLFWYQQALGQGPEFLTYFQNEAQLDKSGLPSDRFFAERPEGSVSTLKIQRTQQEDSAVYLCASSTRTSRWYGQFFGPGTRLTVL.

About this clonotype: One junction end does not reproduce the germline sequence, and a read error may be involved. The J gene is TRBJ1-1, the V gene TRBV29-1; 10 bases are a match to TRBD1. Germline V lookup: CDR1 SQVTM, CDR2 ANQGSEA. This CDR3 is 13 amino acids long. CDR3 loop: CSAGTGDGTEAYF. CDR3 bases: TGCAGCGCTGGGACAGGGGATGGCACTGAAGCTTACTTT.

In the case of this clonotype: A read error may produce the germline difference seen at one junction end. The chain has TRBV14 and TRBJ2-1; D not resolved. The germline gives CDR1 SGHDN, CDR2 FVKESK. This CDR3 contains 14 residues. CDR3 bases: TGTGCTAGCAGCCTGTCCTCCCGGTGGAATGAGCAGTTCTTC. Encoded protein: CASSLSSRWNEQFF.

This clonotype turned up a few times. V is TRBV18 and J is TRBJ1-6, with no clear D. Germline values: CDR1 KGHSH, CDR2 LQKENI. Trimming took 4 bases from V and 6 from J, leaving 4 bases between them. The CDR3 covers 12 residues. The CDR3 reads CASSLSNSPLHF. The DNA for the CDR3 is TGTGCCAGCTCACTGTCTAATTCACCCCTCCACTTT.

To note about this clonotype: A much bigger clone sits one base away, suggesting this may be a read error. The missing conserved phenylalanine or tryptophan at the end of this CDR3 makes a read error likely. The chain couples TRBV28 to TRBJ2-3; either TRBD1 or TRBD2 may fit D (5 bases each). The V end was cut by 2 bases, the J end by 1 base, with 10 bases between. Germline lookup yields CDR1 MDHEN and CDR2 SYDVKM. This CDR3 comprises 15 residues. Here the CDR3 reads CASSLVGGRTDTQYS. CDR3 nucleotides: TGTGCCAGCAGTTTAGTTGGGGGTCGCACAGATACGCAGTATTCT.

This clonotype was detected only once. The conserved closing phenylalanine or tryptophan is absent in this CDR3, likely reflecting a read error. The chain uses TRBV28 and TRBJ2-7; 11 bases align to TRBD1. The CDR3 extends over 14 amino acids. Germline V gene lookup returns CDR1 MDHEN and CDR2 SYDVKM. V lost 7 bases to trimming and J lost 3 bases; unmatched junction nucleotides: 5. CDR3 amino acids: CASTKGTGGYEQYS. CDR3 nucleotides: TGTGCCAGCACCAAAGGGACAGGGGGCTACGAGCAGTACTCC.

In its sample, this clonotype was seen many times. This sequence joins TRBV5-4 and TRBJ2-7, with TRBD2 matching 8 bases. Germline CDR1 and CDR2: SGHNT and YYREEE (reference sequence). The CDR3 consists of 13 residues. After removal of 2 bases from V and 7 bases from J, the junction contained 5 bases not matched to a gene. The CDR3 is CASSLGTSREQYF. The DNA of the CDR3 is TGTGCCAGCAGCTTAGGGACTAGTCGTGAGCAGTACTTC.

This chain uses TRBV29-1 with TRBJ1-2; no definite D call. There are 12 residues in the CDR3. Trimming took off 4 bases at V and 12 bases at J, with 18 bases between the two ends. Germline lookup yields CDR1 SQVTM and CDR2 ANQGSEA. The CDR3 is CSVVSAGLGHTF. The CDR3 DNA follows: TGCAGCGTTGTCTCGGCGGGATTGGGCCACACCTTC.

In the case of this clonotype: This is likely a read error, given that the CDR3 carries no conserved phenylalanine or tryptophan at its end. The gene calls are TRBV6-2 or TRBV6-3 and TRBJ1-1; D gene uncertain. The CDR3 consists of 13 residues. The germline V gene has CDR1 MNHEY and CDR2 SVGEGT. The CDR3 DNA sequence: TGTGTGAGCAGTTATCAGCACCTACGTGAAGCTTTCATT. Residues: CVSSYQHLREAFI.